This T cell receptor beta chain was sequenced during a study of T cell repertoires in cytomegalovirus infection. Overall study: An indication of both CMV infection and matching HLA type came from public TCR beta signatures.

This CDR3 is 14 amino acids long. V gave up 3 bases and J gave up 7 bases, with 10 bases separating them. Germline V gene data show CDR1 as PRHDT and CDR2 as FYEKMQ (reference sequence). TCRdb passed the reads through MiXCR, listing each CDR3 protein once. In the table there are fewer than 700,000 distinct CDR3 sequences, roughly 26% of which are singletons. This clonotype showed up just a few times. The TCR comes from a human donor in good health (CMV status not recorded). Some clones in this sample may be carry-over from other donors' samples. The gene calls are TRBV13 and TRBJ1-6, with D hard to call. The sample taken for sequencing was CD8+ T cells from PBMCs. CDR3 sequence (DNA): TGTGCCAGCAGCTTTAGAGGGTCGAATTCACCCCTCCACTTT. Protein sequence: CASSFRGSNSPLHF.